The 2 T cell receptor beta chains given below trace back to one sample, sequenced in a study of post-analysis software for immune sequencing data. The study's findings and limits: In patients, TRBV5-6, TRBV5-1 and TRBV20-1 belonged to five TRBV segments found more frequently than in controls.

TCR beta cDNA libraries had unique molecular identifiers. TCRdb passed the PCR reads through MiXCR, listing each CDR3 protein once. The repertoire holds 380,000 or so distinct CDR3 sequences, with less than 40% as singletons. The antigens for these receptors are not known. Sequencing was done on a sample of blood. The receptors shown here come from a girl between 5 and 17 years old with multiple sclerosis.

V is TRBV5-1 and J is TRBJ1-4, with 8 bases that match TRBD1. The CDR3 is made up of 18 amino acids. Trimming took 3 bases from V and 8 from J; bases not matched to a gene: 18. Germline lookup yields CDR1 SGHRS and CDR2 YFSETQ. CDR3 DNA sequence: TGCGCCAGCAGCTACGACCAGGGGGCTGTCGTTCCAGACGAAAAACTGTTTTTT. This codes for CASSYDQGAVVPDEKLFF.

The chain uses TRBV7-3 and TRBJ2-5; no firm D call. CDR1 is SGHTA and CDR2 is FQGTGA in the germline V gene. CDR3 size: 15 residues. Trimming shortened V by 0 bases and J by 4 bases, and 12 bases separated the two germline ends. The CDR3 reads CASSLTSNRGETQYF. The DNA of the CDR3 is TGTGCCAGCAGCTTAACGTCAAACAGAGGAGAGACCCAGTACTTC. Filled out from reference TRBV7-3 and TRBJ2-5, the complete variable domain reads GAGVSQTPSNKVTEKGKYVELRCDPISGHTALYWYRQSLGQGPEFLIYFQGTGAADDSGLPNDRFFAVRPEGSVSTLKIQRTERGDSAVYLCASSLTSNRGETQYFGPGTRLLVL.